This T cell receptor beta chain stems from a study of early T cells in non-severe SARS-CoV-2 infection. Study-level results: CD4 and private specificities were missed by VDJdb matching, which favored anti-spike CD8 responses.

CDR3 length: 15 amino acids. V was clipped by 2 bases and J by 2 bases, with 10 bases between them. Per germline, CDR1 MGHRA and CDR2 YSYEKL. In regard to this clonotype: Its antigen is still unknown.

Unique molecular identifier tags were affixed to discrete cDNA molecules. TCRdb redid the calling of the 5' RACE reads with MiXCR, one entry per CDR3 protein. The table has about 66,000 distinct CDR3 sequences, roughly a sixth seen once. The sequence came from an adult who was a healthcare worker with PCR-confirmed SARS-CoV-2 infection or an uninfected control (not recorded which). V gene TRBV4-1 combines with J gene TRBJ2-1; D may be TRBD1 or TRBD2 (6 bases each). Sequences were derived from whole blood, sampled at baseline. The CDR3 coding sequence is TGCGCCAGCAGCCAATCGGGGGCCACCTACAATGAGCAGTTCTTC. Translated, it gives CASSQSGATYNEQFF.